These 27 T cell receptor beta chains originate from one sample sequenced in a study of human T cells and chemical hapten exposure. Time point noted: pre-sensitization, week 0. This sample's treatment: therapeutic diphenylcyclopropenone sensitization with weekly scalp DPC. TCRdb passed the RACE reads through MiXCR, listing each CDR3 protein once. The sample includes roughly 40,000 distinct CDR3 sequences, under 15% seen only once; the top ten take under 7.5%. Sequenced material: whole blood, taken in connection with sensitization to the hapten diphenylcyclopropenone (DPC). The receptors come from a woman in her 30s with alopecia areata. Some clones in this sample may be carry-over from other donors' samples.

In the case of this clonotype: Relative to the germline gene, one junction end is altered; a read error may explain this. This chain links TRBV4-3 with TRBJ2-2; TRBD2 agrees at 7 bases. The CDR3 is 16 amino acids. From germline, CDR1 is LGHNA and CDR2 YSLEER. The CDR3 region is CASSQDFSGNSGELFF. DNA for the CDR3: TGCGCCAGCAGCCAAGATTTCAGCGGGAACTCCGGGGAGCTGTTTTTT.

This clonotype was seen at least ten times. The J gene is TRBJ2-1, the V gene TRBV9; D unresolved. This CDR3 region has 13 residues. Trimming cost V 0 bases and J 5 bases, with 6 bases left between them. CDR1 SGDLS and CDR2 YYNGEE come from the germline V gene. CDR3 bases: TGTGCCAGCAGCGTAGTGCCAGACAATGAGCAGTTCTTC. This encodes CASSVVPDNEQFF. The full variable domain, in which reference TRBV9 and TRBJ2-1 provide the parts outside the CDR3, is DSGVTQTPKHLITATGQRVTLRCSPRSGDLSVYWYQQSLDQGLQFLIQYYNGEERAKGNILERFSAQQFPDLHSELNLSSLELGDSALYFCASSVVPDNEQFFGPGTRLTVL.

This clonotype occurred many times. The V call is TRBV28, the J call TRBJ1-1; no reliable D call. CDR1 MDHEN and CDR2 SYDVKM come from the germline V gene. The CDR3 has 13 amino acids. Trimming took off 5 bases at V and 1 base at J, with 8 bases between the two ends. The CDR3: CASSTDGNTEAFF. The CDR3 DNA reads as TGTGCCAGCAGTACCGACGGGAACACTGAAGCTTTCTTT.

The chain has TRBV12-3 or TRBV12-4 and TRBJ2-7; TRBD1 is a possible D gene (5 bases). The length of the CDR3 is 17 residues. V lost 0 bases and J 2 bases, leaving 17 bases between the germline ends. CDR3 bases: TGTGCCAGCAGTTTAGCGGCCCCCCAGGGAATCCCCTACGAGCAGTACTTC. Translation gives CASSLAAPQGIPYEQYF.

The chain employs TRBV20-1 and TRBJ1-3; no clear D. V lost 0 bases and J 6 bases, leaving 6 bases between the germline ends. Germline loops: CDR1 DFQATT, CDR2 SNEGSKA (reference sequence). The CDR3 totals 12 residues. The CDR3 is CSARDPVNTIYF. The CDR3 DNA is TGCAGTGCTAGAGATCCCGTAAACACCATATATTTT.

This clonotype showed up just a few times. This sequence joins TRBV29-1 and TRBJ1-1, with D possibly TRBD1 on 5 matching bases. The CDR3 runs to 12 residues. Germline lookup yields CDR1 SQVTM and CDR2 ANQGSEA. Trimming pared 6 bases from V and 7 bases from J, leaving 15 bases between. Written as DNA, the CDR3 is TGCAGCGTGGGGGAGACAGTCGGTGAAGCTTTCTTT. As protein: CSVGETVGEAFF.

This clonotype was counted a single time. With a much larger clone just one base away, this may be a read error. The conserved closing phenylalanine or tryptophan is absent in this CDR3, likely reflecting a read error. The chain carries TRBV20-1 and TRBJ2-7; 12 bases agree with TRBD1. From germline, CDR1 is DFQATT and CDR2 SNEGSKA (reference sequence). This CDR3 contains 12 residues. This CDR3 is CSPGQGAQGQYI. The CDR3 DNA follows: TGCAGCCCGGGACAGGGGGCGCAGGGGCAGTACATC.

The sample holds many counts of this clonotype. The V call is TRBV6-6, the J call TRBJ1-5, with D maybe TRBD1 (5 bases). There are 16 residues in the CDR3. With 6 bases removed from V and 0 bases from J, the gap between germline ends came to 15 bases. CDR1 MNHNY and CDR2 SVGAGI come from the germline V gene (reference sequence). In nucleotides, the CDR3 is TGTGCCAGCAGGGGGACGGAAACTTATAGCAATCAGCCCCAGCATTTT. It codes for CASRGTETYSNQPQHF.

CDR3 protein: CASSFARRQAFF. The CDR3 nucleotides are TGTGCCAGCAGTTTTGCCAGGCGGCAAGCTTTCTTT. The V gene is TRBV28, the J gene TRBJ1-1; D is uncertain. Germline-derived CDR1 and CDR2 are MDHEN and SYDVKM. Trimming took 3 bases from V and 9 from J, leaving 11 bases between them. The CDR3 has 12 residues.

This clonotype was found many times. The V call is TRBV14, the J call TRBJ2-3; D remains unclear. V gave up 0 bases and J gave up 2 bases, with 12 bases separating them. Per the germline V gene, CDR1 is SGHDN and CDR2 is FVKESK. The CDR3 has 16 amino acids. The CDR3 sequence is CASSQDLPAATDTQYF. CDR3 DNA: TGTGCCAGCAGCCAAGACCTCCCGGCCGCCACAGATACGCAGTATTTT.

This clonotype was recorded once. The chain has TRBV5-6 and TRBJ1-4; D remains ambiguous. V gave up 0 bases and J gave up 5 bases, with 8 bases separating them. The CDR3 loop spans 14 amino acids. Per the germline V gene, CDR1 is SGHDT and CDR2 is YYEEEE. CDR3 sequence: CASSLGPHNEKLFF. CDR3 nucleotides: TGTGCCAGCAGCTTGGGACCCCACAATGAAAAACTGTTTTTT.

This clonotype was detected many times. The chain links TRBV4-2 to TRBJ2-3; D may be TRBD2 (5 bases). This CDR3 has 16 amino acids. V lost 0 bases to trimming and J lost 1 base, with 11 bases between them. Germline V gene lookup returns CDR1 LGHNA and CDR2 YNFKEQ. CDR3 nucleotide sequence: TGTGCCAGCAGCCAAGATCTAGCTTCTCGCACAGATACGCAGTATTTT. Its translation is CASSQDLASRTDTQYF.

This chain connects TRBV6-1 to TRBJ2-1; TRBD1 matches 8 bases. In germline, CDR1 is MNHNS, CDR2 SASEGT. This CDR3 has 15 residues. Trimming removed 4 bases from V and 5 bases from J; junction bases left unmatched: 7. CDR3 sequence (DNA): TGTGCCAGCAGTGTAGGGGACAGGATGAACAATGAGCAGTTCTTC. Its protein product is CASSVGDRMNNEQFF.

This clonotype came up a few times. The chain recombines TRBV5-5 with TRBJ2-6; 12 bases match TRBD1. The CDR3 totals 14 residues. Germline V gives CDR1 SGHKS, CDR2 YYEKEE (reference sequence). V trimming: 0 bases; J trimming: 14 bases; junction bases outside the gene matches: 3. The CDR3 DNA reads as TGTGCCAGCAGCTTGGTGGGACAGGGGGCTTTCCTGACTTTC. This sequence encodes CASSLVGQGAFLTF.

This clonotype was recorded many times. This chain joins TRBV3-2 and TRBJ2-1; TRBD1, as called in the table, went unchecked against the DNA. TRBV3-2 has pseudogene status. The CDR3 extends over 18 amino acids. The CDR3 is CASSPRIPLSTGLDEQFF. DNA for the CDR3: TGTGCCAGCAGCCCGCGCATTCCCCTTTCAACTGGCCTCGATGAGCAGTTCTTC.

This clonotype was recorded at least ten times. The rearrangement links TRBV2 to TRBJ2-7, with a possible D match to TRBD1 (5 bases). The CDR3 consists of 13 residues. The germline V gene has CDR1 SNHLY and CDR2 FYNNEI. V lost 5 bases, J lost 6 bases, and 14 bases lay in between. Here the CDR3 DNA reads TGTGCCAGCAGTTTTGTGGGTAGGGGCGAGCAGTACTTC. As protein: CASSFVGRGEQYF.

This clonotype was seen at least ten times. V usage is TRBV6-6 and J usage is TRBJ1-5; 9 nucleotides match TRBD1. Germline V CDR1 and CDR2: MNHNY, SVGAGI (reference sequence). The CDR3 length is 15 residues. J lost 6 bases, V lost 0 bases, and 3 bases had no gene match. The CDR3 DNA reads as TGTGCCAGCAGTTACTCACAGGGGGCGACTCAGCCCCAGCATTTT. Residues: CASSYSQGATQPQHF.

DNA of the CDR3: TGCGCCAGCAGCCAGCCCCGGTGGGGCCTAGCCAAAAACATTCAGTACTTC. Translated: CASSQPRWGLAKNIQYF. The chain links TRBV4-1 to TRBJ2-4; D is perhaps TRBD1 (5 bases). V lost 3 bases and J 0 bases, leaving 15 bases between the germline ends. CDR1 MGHRA and CDR2 YSYEKL come from the germline V gene. This CDR3 is built from 17 residues.

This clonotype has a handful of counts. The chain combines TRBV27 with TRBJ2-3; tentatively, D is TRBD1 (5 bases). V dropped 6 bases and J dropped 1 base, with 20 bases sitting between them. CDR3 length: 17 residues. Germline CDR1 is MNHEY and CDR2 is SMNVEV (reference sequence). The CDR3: CASSRLMQDTGTDTQYF. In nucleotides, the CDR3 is TGTGCCAGCAGCCGGTTAATGCAGGACACCGGCACAGATACGCAGTATTTT.

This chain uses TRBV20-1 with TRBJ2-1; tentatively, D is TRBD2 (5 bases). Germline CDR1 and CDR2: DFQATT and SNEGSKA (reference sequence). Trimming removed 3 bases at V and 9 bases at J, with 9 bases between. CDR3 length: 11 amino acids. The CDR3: CSARGDGEQFF. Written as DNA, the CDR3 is TGCAGTGCTAGGGGAGACGGTGAGCAGTTCTTC.

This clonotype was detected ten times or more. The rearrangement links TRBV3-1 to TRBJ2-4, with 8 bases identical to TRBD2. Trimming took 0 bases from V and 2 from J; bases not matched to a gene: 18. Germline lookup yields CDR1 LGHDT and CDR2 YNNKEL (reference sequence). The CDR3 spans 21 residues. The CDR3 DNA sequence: TGTGCCAGCAGCCAAGATACGAGGGTTAGCGGGATGTGGGAAACCAAAAACATTCAGTACTTC. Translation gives CASSQDTRVSGMWETKNIQYF.

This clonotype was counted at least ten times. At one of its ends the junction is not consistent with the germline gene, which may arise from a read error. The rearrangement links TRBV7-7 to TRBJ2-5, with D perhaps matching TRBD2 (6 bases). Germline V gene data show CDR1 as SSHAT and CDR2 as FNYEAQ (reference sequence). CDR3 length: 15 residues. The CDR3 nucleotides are TGTGCTAGCAGCCCGGGAGCGACCCTGAGGCAGGCCCAGTACTTC. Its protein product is CASSPGATLRQAQYF.

The CDR3, as DNA: TGTGCCAGCAGTTCTTTCAATTCACCCCTCCACTTT. Encoded protein: CASSSFNSPLHF. The rearrangement uses TRBV6-6 and TRBJ1-6; D is uncertain. The CDR3 length is 12 residues. Trimming left V 4 bases short and J 7 bases short, with 5 bases between. Germline V gene data show CDR1 as MNHNY and CDR2 as SVGAGI (reference sequence).

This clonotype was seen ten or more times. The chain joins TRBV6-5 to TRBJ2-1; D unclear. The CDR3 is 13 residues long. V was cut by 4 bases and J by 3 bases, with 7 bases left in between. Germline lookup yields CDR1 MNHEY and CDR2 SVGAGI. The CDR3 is CASSLGFYNEQFF. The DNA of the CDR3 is TGTGCCAGCAGTTTGGGTTTCTACAATGAGCAGTTCTTC.

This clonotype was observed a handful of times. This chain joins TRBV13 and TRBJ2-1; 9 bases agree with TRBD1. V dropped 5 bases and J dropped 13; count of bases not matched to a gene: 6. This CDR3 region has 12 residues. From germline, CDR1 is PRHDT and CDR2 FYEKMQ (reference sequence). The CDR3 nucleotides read TGTGCCAGCAGCCACGTGGGACAGGGACAGTTCTTC. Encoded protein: CASSHVGQGQFF.

Here the CDR3 reads CASPPGGYTF. The CDR3 DNA reads as TGTGCCAGCCCGCCCGGTGGCTACACCTTC. The rearrangement links TRBV6-2 or TRBV6-3 to TRBJ1-2; D is unresolved. V was cut by 8 bases and J by 7 bases, with 8 bases left in between. CDR1 MNHEY and CDR2 SVGEGT come from the germline V gene. CDR3 length: 10 residues.

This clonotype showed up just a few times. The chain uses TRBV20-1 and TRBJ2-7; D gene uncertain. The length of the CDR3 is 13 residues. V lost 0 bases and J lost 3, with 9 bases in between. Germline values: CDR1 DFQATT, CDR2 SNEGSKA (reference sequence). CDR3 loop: CSARDYRLYEQYF. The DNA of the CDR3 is TGCAGTGCTAGAGATTACCGTCTCTACGAGCAGTACTTC.